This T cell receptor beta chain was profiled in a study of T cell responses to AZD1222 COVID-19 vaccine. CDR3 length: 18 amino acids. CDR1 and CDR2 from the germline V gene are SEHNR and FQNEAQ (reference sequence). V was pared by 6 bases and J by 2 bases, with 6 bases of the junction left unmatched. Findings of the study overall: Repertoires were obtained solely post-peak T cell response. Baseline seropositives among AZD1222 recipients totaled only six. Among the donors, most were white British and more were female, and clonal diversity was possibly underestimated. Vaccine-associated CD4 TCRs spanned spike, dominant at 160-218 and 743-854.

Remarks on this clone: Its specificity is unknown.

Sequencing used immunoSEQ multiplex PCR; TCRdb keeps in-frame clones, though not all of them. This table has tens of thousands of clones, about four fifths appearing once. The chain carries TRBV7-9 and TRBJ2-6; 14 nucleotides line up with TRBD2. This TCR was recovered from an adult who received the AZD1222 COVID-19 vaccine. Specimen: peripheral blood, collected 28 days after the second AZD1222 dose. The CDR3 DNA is TGTGCCAGCAGAACTCCGGGACTAGCGGGGGCTGGGGCCAACGTCCTGACTTTC. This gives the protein CASRTPGLAGAGANVLTF.